The 5 T cell receptor beta chains in this list originate from one sample, sequenced in a study of PD-L1 blockade in urothelial cancer. The data were produced by immunoSEQ multiplex PCR, yet TCRdb's version contains in-frame clones alone and is incomplete. This sample has more than 30,000 clones, with more than 70% found just once. This sample comprised PBMCs, obtained around atezolizumab (anti-PD-L1) treatment. The receptor set was obtained from a man aged 55 to 70 with urothelial cancer.

CDR3 residues: CASSETGGQDTQYF. CDR3 nucleotide sequence: TGTGCCAGCAGTGAAACAGGGGGGCAAGATACGCAGTATTTT. The gene calls are TRBV2 and TRBJ2-3, with 8 bases identical to TRBD1. CDR3 size: 14 residues. Germline V gene lookup returns CDR1 SNHLY and CDR2 FYNNEI. J lost 5 bases, V lost 2 bases, and 3 bases had no gene match.

The table lists this clone with a count of one. Other nucleotide sequences from this sample produce the same CDR3. V gene TRBV19 combines with J gene TRBJ1-1; 7 bases fit TRBD1. Germline V gene data show CDR1 as LNHDA and CDR2 as SQIVND (reference sequence). V was clipped by 4 bases and J by 1 base; unmatched bases: 3. This CDR3 comprises 14 residues. The CDR3 spells CASSTRTGNTEAFF. DNA of the CDR3: TGTGCCAGTAGTACCCGGACAGGGAACACTGAAGCTTTCTTT.

The V gene is TRBV28, the J gene TRBJ2-2, with a tentative D call TRBD2 (5 bases). V gave up 10 bases and J gave up 5 bases, with 8 bases separating them. CDR1 is MDHEN and CDR2 is SYDVKM in the germline V gene. The CDR3 sequence is 11 residues long. CDR3 protein: CATRRTGELFF. The CDR3 DNA is TGTGCCACCCGGAGGACCGGGGAGCTGTTTTTT.

The chain couples TRBV9 to TRBJ1-2; D call uncertain. CDR3 length: 15 amino acids. V lost 0 bases to trimming and J lost 2 bases, with 11 bases between them. CDR1 and CDR2 from the germline V gene are SGDLS and YYNGEE. The CDR3 is CASSVVETINYGYTF. Written as DNA, the CDR3 is TGTGCCAGCAGCGTAGTGGAAACTATCAACTATGGCTACACCTTC.

This clone was recorded once. V gene TRBV7-2 combines with J gene TRBJ1-1; possible D gene TRBD1, 5 bases. V was clipped by 0 bases and J by 1 base, with 9 bases between them. In germline, CDR1 is SGHTA, CDR2 FQGNSA. This CDR3 comprises 15 residues. DNA of the CDR3: TGTGCCAGCAGCTTAGCGGGCGGACAGAACACTGAAGCTTTCTTT. Translation gives CASSLAGGQNTEAFF.